The 14 T cell receptor beta chains in this list originate from one sample, sequenced in a study of blood T cell repertoires in COVID-19 (dated by TCRdb to the early 2020s). The method was the immunoSEQ multiplex PCR assay. TCRdb limited this immuneACCESS table to in-frame rearrangements with V and J called. A share of clones is missing; checked studies link under half to unresolved V genes, and the rest is unexplained. For this sample the table gives roughly 330,000 clones, of which about 90% were detected only once. The ten largest clones add up to around 5.9% of the sample. The sequenced sample consisted of PBMCs or T cells enriched from blood (not recorded which). The receptor set was obtained from a woman under 40 who had recovered from COVID-19.

The rearrangement uses TRBV9 and TRBJ1-1, with 8 bases aligning to TRBD1. The CDR3 consists of 15 residues. Germline values: CDR1 SGDLS, CDR2 YYNGEE. V shed 3 bases, J shed 3 bases, and the junction held 7 bases outside the gene matches. CDR3 nucleotides: TGTGCCAGCAGCGCCTCACAGGGGGGGGACACTGAAGCTTTCTTT. It translates to CASSASQGGDTEAFF.

The chain links TRBV5-4 to TRBJ2-1, with TRBD2 identical over 10 bases. After removal of 4 bases from V and 4 bases from J, the junction contained 5 bases not matched to a gene. Germline V gives CDR1 SGHNT, CDR2 YYREEE (reference sequence). The CDR3 length is 15 residues. The CDR3 loop is CASSASGGVYNEQFF. CDR3 bases: TGTGCCAGCAGCGCTAGCGGGGGCGTATACAATGAGCAGTTCTTC.

The CDR3 region is CASSRSGSTGYEQYF. The DNA for the CDR3 is TGTGCCAGCAGCAGATCCGGGTCCACCGGCTACGAGCAGTACTTC. The V gene is TRBV13, the J gene TRBJ2-7, with unresolved D. The CDR3 is 15 amino acids. The V gene lost 5 bases and the J gene lost 3 bases, with 17 bases spanning the gap. Germline loops: CDR1 PRHDT, CDR2 FYEKMQ (reference sequence).

The CDR3 DNA reads as TGTGCCAGCCTACAGGGGGCGAGCACCGGGGAGCTGTTTTTT. As protein: CASLQGASTGELFF. V gene TRBV19 combines with J gene TRBJ2-2; 9 bases match TRBD1. The CDR3 has 14 amino acids. Germline assignment: CDR1 LNHDA and CDR2 SQIVND (reference sequence). Trimming cost V 9 bases and J 4 bases; bases outside gene matches: 6.

The chain couples TRBV5-1 to TRBJ2-1, with D unclear. There are 14 residues in the CDR3. Per the germline V gene, CDR1 is SGHRS and CDR2 is YFSETQ. V lost 4 bases to trimming and J lost 0 bases, with 8 bases between them. CDR3 loop: CASSSSSSYNEQFF. CDR3 DNA: TGCGCCAGCAGCAGTTCGAGCTCCTACAATGAGCAGTTCTTC.

This rearrangement joins TRBV15 to TRBJ2-5; 8 bases agree with TRBD2. J lost 2 bases, V lost 1 base, and 9 bases had no gene match. This CDR3 spans 17 amino acids. Germline V gene data show CDR1 as LNHNV and CDR2 as YYDKDF (reference sequence). CDR3 in DNA: TGTGCCACCAGCAGAGGGAGGAGCGGGGGACCTCAAGAGACCCAGTACTTC. Translation: CATSRGRSGGPQETQYF. The full variable domain, in which reference TRBV15 and TRBJ2-5 provide the parts outside the CDR3, is DAMVIQNPRYQVTQFGKPVTLSCSQTLNHNVMYWYQQKSSQAPKLLFHYYDKDFNNEADTPDNFQSRRPNTSFCFLDIRSPGLGDTAMYLCATSRGRSGGPQETQYFGPGTRLLVL.

The chain couples TRBV7-9 to TRBJ2-7; no clear D gene. Germline V gene lookup returns CDR1 SEHNR and CDR2 FQNEAQ (reference sequence). Trimming stripped 5 bases from V and 4 bases from J, with 15 bases between. The length of the CDR3 is 14 residues. CDR3 in amino acids: CASSRLGRSYEQYF. CDR3 sequence (DNA): TGTGCCAGCAGCCGCCTGGGCCGGTCTTACGAGCAGTACTTC.

V is TRBV7-2 and J is TRBJ2-7, with 7 bases that match TRBD2. Germline V lookup: CDR1 SGHTA, CDR2 FQGNSA. The V gene end was trimmed by 5 bases and the J gene end by 6 bases; junction bases not matched to a gene: 13. The CDR3 has 15 residues. Here the CDR3 reads CASSGRGLGVSEQYF. CDR3 nucleotide sequence: TGTGCCAGCAGCGGCAGAGGACTAGGGGTCTCCGAGCAGTACTTC.

The rearrangement joins TRBV7-2 to TRBJ1-5; D ambiguous. The CDR3 consists of 15 residues. Trimming left V 1 base short and J 2 bases short, with 9 bases between. The germline V gene encodes CDR1 SGHTA and CDR2 FQGNSA. The chain's CDR3 is CASSLGSSGNQPQHF. The CDR3 nucleotides are TGTGCCAGCAGCTTAGGGAGCTCGGGCAATCAGCCCCAGCATTTT.

V gene TRBV6-5 combines with J gene TRBJ2-1; the match to TRBD2 covers 10 bases. V was pared by 0 bases and J by 9 bases, with 8 bases of the junction left unmatched. CDR1 is MNHEY and CDR2 is SVGAGI in the germline V gene. The length of the CDR3 is 16 residues. For the CDR3, the DNA is TGTGCCAGCAGTTACTCGGGAGCGGGGGGGGGCACTGAGCAGTTCTTC. Its translation: CASSYSGAGGGTEQFF.

This rearrangement joins TRBV9 to TRBJ1-3; D is uncertain. This CDR3 has 13 residues. Between the trimmed V and J ends, which lost 4 bases and 2 bases, there was a span of 7 bases. The V gene's germline CDR1 is SGDLS and CDR2 YYNGEE. The CDR3 here is CASSLPPGNTIYF. In nucleotides, the CDR3 is TGTGCCAGCAGCCTCCCCCCTGGAAACACCATATATTTT.

As for this clone: The sample has other DNA sequences that encode this CDR3 too. The chain has TRBV7-6 and TRBJ2-5; a weak D match, TRBD1 (5 bases). This CDR3 has 13 residues. Trimming took off 5 bases at V and 2 bases at J, with 9 bases between the two ends. Germline V lookup: CDR1 SGHVS, CDR2 FNYEAQ. In DNA, the CDR3 is TGTGCCAGCAGCACAAGACAGCAAGAGACCCAGTACTTC. Protein product: CASSTRQQETQYF.

The chain couples TRBV30 to TRBJ1-5; D remains unclear. V lost 2 bases, J lost 0 bases, and 14 bases lay in between. CDR1 and CDR2 from the germline V gene are GTSNPN and SVGIG (reference sequence). The CDR3 spans 16 residues. CDR3 residues: CAWSPGWRFSNQPQHF. CDR3 coding DNA: TGTGCCTGGAGTCCCGGGTGGAGGTTTAGCAATCAGCCCCAGCATTTT.

Details on this clone: In the same sample, other DNA sequences code for this CDR3. The chain joins TRBV3-1 (or the pseudogene TRBV3-2) to TRBJ2-7; tentatively, D is TRBD1 (5 bases). The V and J ends lost 3 bases and 2 bases respectively, with 8 bases between them. The CDR3 covers 13 residues. The germline V gene has CDR1 LGHDT and CDR2 YNNKEL (reference sequence). CDR3 DNA: TGTGCCAGCAGCCATGGACAAGCCTACGAGCAGTACTTC. Amino acids: CASSHGQAYEQYF.